What follows are 28 T cell receptor beta chains derived from one specimen sequenced in a study of CD4 T cells in relation to SARS-CoV-2 and coronaviruses. The assay was immunoSEQ multiplex PCR, and TCRdb's table has in-frame clones only and misses some. The table lists roughly 18,000 clones, roughly 77% of them singletons. Before the COVID-19 pandemic, during about 2011-2019, CD4+ T cells were taken from unexposed donors. CD4+ T cells were isolated from the cells after around eleven days of culture. The antigens these receptors bind are not known. Sequenced: CD4+ T cells from PBMCs, cultured in vitro. Receptor source: a human donor in good health.

The chain is built from TRBV7-8 and TRBJ2-1, with D possibly TRBD1 on 6 matching bases. The CDR3 consists of 14 residues. Trimming shortened V by 5 bases and J by 6 bases, and 14 bases separated the two germline ends. Germline values: CDR1 SGHVS, CDR2 FQNEAQ. CDR3 sequence (DNA): TGTGCCAGCAGCGTAGGGGGTCTTTCCAATGAGCAGTTCTTC. It specifies CASSVGGLSNEQFF.

The CDR3 protein is CASSPRQGPSEAFF. The CDR3, as DNA: TGTGCCAGCAGCCCCCGACAGGGCCCCTCTGAAGCTTTCTTT. The rearrangement joins TRBV5-4 to TRBJ1-1, with TRBD1 matching over 7 bases. CDR1 SGHNT and CDR2 YYREEE come from the germline V gene (reference sequence). V shed 4 bases, J shed 6 bases, and the junction held 9 bases outside the gene matches. There are 14 residues in the CDR3.

This clone was seen only a few times. The chain recombines TRBV19 with TRBJ1-3; D ambiguous. Germline V gene lookup returns CDR1 LNHDA and CDR2 SQIVND (reference sequence). Between the trimmed V and J ends, which lost 3 bases and 0 bases, there was a span of 9 bases. The CDR3 covers 15 residues. CDR3 in amino acids: CASSIGQSSGNTIYF. CDR3 bases: TGTGCCAGTAGTATCGGGCAGAGCTCTGGAAACACCATATATTTT.

V and J are TRBV19 and TRBJ2-7, with D perhaps TRBD1 (7 bases). The CDR3 runs to 13 residues. From germline, CDR1 is LNHDA and CDR2 SQIVND (reference sequence). V was trimmed by 7 bases and J by 7 bases, leaving 17 bases between them. The CDR3 protein is CASTLGGGGEQYF. CDR3 coding DNA: TGTGCCAGTACCCTAGGAGGGGGCGGGGAGCAGTACTTC.

This chain connects TRBV18 to TRBJ1-3; D might be TRBD1 (5 bases). CDR1 is KGHSH and CDR2 is LQKENI in the germline V gene. The germline V and J ends were trimmed by 0 bases and 4 bases, with 10 bases remaining between them. CDR3 size: 15 residues. For the CDR3, the DNA is TGTGCCAGCTCACCACCGGCAAAGGGGGGAAACACCATATATTTT. This codes for CASSPPAKGGNTIYF.

The sample holds a few counts of this clone. CDR3 protein: CASRIGGELFF. The CDR3 region has the DNA TGTGCCAGCAGAATAGGGGGGGAGCTGTTTTTT. The rearrangement joins TRBV27 to TRBJ2-2; D remains unclear. This CDR3 contains 11 residues. From germline, CDR1 is MNHEY and CDR2 SMNVEV (reference sequence). Trimming left V 6 bases short and J 8 bases short, with 7 bases between.

V and J are TRBV6-5 and TRBJ2-7; 10 bases are shared with TRBD1. Germline V gene lookup returns CDR1 MNHEY and CDR2 SVGAGI. Germline trimming cut 6 bases from V and 6 bases from J; bases unmatched to any gene: 8. This CDR3 region has 14 residues. This chain's CDR3 is CASSRGQGSGEQYF. The CDR3 DNA reads as TGTGCCAGCAGCCGGGGACAGGGGTCTGGCGAGCAGTACTTC.

This chain connects TRBV12-3 or TRBV12-4 to TRBJ1-5; D not certain. The CDR3 has 13 residues. Trimming pared 6 bases from V and 7 bases from J, leaving 13 bases between. The CDR3 reads CASRGRKDQPQHF. The CDR3 DNA reads as TGTGCCAGCAGGGGGAGGAAGGACCAGCCCCAGCATTTT.

The V gene is TRBV24-1, the J gene TRBJ2-1; 8 bases are shared with TRBD1. V was pared by 10 bases and J by 6 bases, with 16 bases of the junction left unmatched. The CDR3 is 16 residues long. Per the germline V gene, CDR1 is KGHDR and CDR2 is SFDVKD. The CDR3, as DNA: TGTGCCACTGAAAAAACAGGACAGGGACGGGGCAATGAGCAGTTCTTC. Translated: CATEKTGQGRGNEQFF.

V is TRBV27 and J is TRBJ2-3; TRBD2 matches at 8 bases. V lost 5 bases and J lost 0; bases outside the gene matches: 10. The CDR3 extends over 17 amino acids. From germline, CDR1 is MNHEY and CDR2 SMNVEV (reference sequence). CDR3 protein: CASSVLRSGRSTDTQYF. DNA of the CDR3: TGTGCCAGCAGTGTATTAAGAAGCGGGAGAAGCACAGATACGCAGTATTTT.

This rearrangement joins TRBV14 to TRBJ2-2; D is undetermined. V lost 4 bases and J lost 4, with 16 bases in between. CDR3 length: 16 amino acids. CDR1 is SGHDN, CDR2 FVKESK, per germline. CDR3 sequence (DNA): TGTGCCAGCAGCCGAAGCTACCGGGCCTCCACCGGGGAGCTGTTTTTT. Encoded protein: CASSRSYRASTGELFF.

The chain is built from TRBV24-1 and TRBJ2-1, with 9 positions matching TRBD2. The V and J ends lost 1 base and 8 bases, in that order; junction bases with no gene match: 11. The CDR3 is made up of 17 amino acids. Germline CDR1 reads KGHDR; CDR2 reads SFDVKD. The CDR3 bases are TGTGCCACCAGTGATTTCCCCGGGGCCGGGACTAGCCATGAGCAGTTCTTC. Amino acids: CATSDFPGAGTSHEQFF.

This chain uses TRBV11-3 with TRBJ2-1; 13 bases line up with TRBD2. In germline, CDR1 is SGHNT, CDR2 YENEEA. This CDR3 has 17 residues. V was clipped by 0 bases and J by 5 bases; unmatched bases: 4. CDR3 coding DNA: TGTGCCAGCAGCTTAGAGACCGGACTAGCGGGGGACAATGAGCAGTTCTTC. This gives the protein CASSLETGLAGDNEQFF.

V gene TRBV30 combines with J gene TRBJ1-3; a weak D match, TRBD1 (5 bases). The ends were cut back, 5 bases at V and 1 base at J, with 9 bases in the middle. The CDR3 spans 13 residues. The germline V gene encodes CDR1 GTSNPN and CDR2 SVGIG (reference sequence). Here the CDR3 reads CAWGAASGNTIYF. In DNA form, the CDR3 reads TGTGCCTGGGGGGCGGCATCTGGAAACACCATATATTTT.

The chain uses TRBV6-1 and TRBJ1-1; D is undetermined. V dropped 2 bases and J dropped 5 bases, with 9 bases sitting between them. This CDR3 has 13 residues. Germline values: CDR1 MNHNS, CDR2 SASEGT. The CDR3 bases are TGTGCCAGCAGTGAAATGGGATGGACTGAAGCTTTCTTT. Residues: CASSEMGWTEAFF.

The chain employs TRBV7-9 and TRBJ1-2, with TRBD1 matching 9 bases. The germline CDR1 and CDR2 sequences are SEHNR and FQNEAQ (reference sequence). V lost 5 bases and J lost 2; bases outside the gene matches: 3. This CDR3 contains 14 residues. The CDR3 loop reads CASSPGQGNYGYTF. In DNA, the CDR3 is TGTGCCAGCAGCCCGGGACAGGGAAACTATGGCTACACCTTC.

The chain combines TRBV12-1 with TRBJ2-2; the listed D gene, TRBD2, was not tested against the DNA. TRBV12-1 is a recognized pseudogene. The CDR3 totals 15 residues. In nucleotides, the CDR3 is TGTGCCAGCAGCTTTGGCGGGAGATACACCGGGGAGCTGTTTTTT. Its translation is CASSFGGRYTGELFF.

The chain links TRBV5-1 to TRBJ1-1; the match to TRBD1 covers 10 bases. The CDR3 is 17 amino acids. Per germline, CDR1 SGHRS and CDR2 YFSETQ. The J segment lost 0 bases and the V segment lost 2 bases, leaving 7 bases of the junction unmatched. The CDR3 sequence is CASSFGQGGLLNTEAFF. The CDR3 bases are TGCGCCAGCAGCTTCGGACAGGGGGGTTTGTTGAACACTGAAGCTTTCTTT.

V gene TRBV27 combines with J gene TRBJ1-2; D is uncertain. Germline-derived CDR1 and CDR2 are MNHEY and SMNVEV (reference sequence). CDR3 length: 14 amino acids. V gave up 5 bases and J gave up 4 bases, with 14 bases separating them. The CDR3 sequence is CASSADAYSYGYTF. DNA of the CDR3: TGTGCCAGCAGTGCGGACGCGTACAGCTATGGCTACACCTTC.

The chain couples TRBV4-2 to TRBJ1-1, with D perhaps matching TRBD1 (5 bases). Deletions cut 7 bases from V and 10 bases from J, with 22 bases between. Germline lookup yields CDR1 LGHNA and CDR2 YNFKEQ. CDR3 length equals 14 residues. CDR3 in DNA: TGTGCCAGCAACAATCGCAGGGACGGTACGGGAGCTTTCTTT. Translation: CASNNRRDGTGAFF.

CDR3 coding DNA: TGTGCCAGCTCATCCGGACAGGCAACCTACGAGCAGTACTTC. It codes for CASSSGQATYEQYF. The V call is TRBV18, the J call TRBJ2-7; 7 bases align to TRBD1. Germline V gives CDR1 KGHSH, CDR2 LQKENI. CDR3 length equals 14 residues. Unmatched junction bases numbered 6, after V lost 5 bases and J lost 2 bases.

The DNA for the CDR3 is TGTGCCAGCAGCTTCCAGGGGAATTCTGAAGCTTTCTTT. Translated, it gives CASSFQGNSEAFF. The chain joins TRBV7-9 to TRBJ1-1; TRBD1 is a possible D gene (6 bases). The CDR3 is 13 amino acids. Trimming stripped 3 bases from V and 6 bases from J, with 11 bases between. Germline assignment: CDR1 SEHNR and CDR2 FQNEAQ (reference sequence).

The chain couples TRBV7-9 to TRBJ1-1, with D uncertain. CDR1 and CDR2 from the germline V gene are SEHNR and FQNEAQ (reference sequence). The CDR3 runs 14 residues. V lost 0 bases and J lost 5, with 10 bases in between. CDR3 amino acids: CASSLAAGKTEAFF. As DNA, the CDR3 is TGTGCCAGCAGCTTAGCGGCAGGAAAGACTGAAGCTTTCTTT.

V is TRBV7-7 and J is TRBJ1-1; D remains ambiguous. V lost 2 bases and J lost 1, with 5 bases in between. Looked up from germline, CDR1 is SSHAT and CDR2 is FNYEAQ (reference sequence). There are 13 residues in the CDR3. The CDR3 sequence is CASSLWENTEAFF. CDR3 in DNA: TGTGCCAGCAGCTTATGGGAGAACACTGAAGCTTTCTTT.

In this sample, this clone turned up a few times. This rearrangement joins TRBV12-5 to TRBJ1-4; D ambiguous. Trimming removed 4 bases from V and 13 bases from J, with 19 bases in between. The CDR3 extends over 14 amino acids. Germline assignment: CDR1 LGHNT and CDR2 FRNRAP. CDR3 sequence reads: CASGSHELDPRLFF. DNA for the CDR3: TGTGCTAGTGGTTCACATGAGTTGGATCCGAGACTGTTTTTT.

This sequence joins TRBV18 and TRBJ2-1; either TRBD1 or TRBD2 may fit D (5 bases each). CDR1 and CDR2 (germline): KGHSH, LQKENI. The germline V and J ends were trimmed by 0 bases and 0 bases, with 15 bases remaining between them. The CDR3 runs to 18 residues. The CDR3 coding sequence is TGTGCCAGCTCACCACCGAGAGGGAATGGGGGCTCCTACAATGAGCAGTTCTTC. Residues: CASSPPRGNGGSYNEQFF.

This clone was seen a few times. V gene TRBV5-1 combines with J gene TRBJ1-2; D not resolved. The CDR3 sequence is 12 residues long. Germline V lookup: CDR1 SGHRS, CDR2 YFSETQ. The V gene lost 0 bases and the J gene lost 4 bases, with 4 bases spanning the gap. CDR3 bases: TGCGCCAGCAGCTTGGGGGTCTATGGCTACACCTTC. Amino acids: CASSLGVYGYTF.

The chain uses TRBV5-1 and TRBJ2-3; TRBD1 or TRBD2 may be the D gene (5 bases each). Between the trimmed V and J ends, which lost 0 bases and 1 base, there was a span of 9 bases. This CDR3 region has 15 residues. Per the germline V gene, CDR1 is SGHRS and CDR2 is YFSETQ. DNA of the CDR3: TGCGCCAGCAGCTTGGAGGGACGACGCACAGATACGCAGTATTTT. Translating gives CASSLEGRRTDTQYF.